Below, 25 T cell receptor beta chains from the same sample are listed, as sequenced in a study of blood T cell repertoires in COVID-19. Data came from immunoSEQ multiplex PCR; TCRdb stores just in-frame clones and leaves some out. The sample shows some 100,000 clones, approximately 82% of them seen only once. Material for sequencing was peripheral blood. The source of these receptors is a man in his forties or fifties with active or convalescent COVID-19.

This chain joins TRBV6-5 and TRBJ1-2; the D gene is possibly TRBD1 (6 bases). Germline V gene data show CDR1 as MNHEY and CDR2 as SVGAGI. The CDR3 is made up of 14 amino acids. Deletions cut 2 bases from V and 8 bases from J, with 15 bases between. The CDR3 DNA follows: TGTGCCAGCAGTTACGACCACTCAGGGGACGGCTACACCTTC. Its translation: CASSYDHSGDGYTF.

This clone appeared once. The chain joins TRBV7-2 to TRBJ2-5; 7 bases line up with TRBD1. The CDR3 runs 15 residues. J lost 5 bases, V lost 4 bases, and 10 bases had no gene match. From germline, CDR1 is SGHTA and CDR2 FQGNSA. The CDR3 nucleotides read TGTGCCAGCAGCTCGACCCTTGACAGGGCTGAGACCCAGTACTTC. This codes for CASSSTLDRAETQYF.

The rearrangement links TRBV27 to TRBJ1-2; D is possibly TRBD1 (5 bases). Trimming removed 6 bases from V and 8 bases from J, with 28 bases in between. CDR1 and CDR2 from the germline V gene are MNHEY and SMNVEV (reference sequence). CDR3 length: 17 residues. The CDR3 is CASSLGMTVPSGVGYTF. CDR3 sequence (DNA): TGTGCCAGCAGCTTGGGGATGACAGTGCCCTCTGGGGTAGGCTACACCTTC.

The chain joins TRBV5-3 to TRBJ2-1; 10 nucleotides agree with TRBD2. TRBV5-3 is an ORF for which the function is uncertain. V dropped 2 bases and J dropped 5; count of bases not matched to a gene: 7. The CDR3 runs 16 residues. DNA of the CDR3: TGTGCCAGAAGCTTCACACTAGCGGGGACACACAATGAGCAGTTCTTC. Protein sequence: CARSFTLAGTHNEQFF.

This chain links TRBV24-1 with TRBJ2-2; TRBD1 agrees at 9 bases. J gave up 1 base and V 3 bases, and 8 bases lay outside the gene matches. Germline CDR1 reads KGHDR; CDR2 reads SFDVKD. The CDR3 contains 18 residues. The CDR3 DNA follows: TGTGCCACCAGTGATGAGGGCGAGGGACAGGGGAACACCGGGGAGCTGTTTTTT. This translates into CATSDEGEGQGNTGELFF.

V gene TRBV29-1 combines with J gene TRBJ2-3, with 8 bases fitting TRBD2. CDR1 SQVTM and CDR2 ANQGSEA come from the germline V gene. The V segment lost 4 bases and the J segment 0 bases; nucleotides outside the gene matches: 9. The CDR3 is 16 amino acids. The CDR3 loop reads CSVAPRLAGSTDTQYF. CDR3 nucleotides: TGCAGCGTTGCGCCCCGGTTAGCGGGGAGCACAGATACGCAGTATTTT.

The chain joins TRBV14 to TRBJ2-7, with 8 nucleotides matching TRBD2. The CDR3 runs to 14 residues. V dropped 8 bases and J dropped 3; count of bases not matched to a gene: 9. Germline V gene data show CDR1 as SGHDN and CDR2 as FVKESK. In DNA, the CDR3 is TGTGCCAGCCTACCGCCGGGGGGGGGCTACGAGCAGTACGTC. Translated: CASLPPGGGYEQYV.

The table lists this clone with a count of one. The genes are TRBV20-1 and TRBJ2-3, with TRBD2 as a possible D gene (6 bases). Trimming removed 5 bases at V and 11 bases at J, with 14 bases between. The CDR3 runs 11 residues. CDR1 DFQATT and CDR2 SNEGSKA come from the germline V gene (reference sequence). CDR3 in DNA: TGCAGTGCTCCTGGGACTCGAGGGCAGTATTTT. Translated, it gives CSAPGTRGQYF.

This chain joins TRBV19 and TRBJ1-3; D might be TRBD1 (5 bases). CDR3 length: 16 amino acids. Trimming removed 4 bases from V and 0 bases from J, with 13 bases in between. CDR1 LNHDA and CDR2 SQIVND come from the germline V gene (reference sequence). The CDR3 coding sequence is TGTGCCAGTAGTACCCGGGACTGGGGCTCTGGAAACACCATATATTTT. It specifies CASSTRDWGSGNTIYF.

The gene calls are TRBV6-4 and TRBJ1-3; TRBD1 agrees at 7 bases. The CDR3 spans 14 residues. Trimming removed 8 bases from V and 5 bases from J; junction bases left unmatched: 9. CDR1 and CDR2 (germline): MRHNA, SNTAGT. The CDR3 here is CASERRDRRNTIYF. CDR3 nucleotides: TGTGCCAGCGAACGGAGGGACAGAAGAAACACCATATATTTT.

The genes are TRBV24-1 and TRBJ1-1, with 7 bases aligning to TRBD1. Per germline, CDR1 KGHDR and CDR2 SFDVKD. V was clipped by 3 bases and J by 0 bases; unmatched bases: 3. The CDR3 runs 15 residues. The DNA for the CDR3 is TGTGCCACCAGTGATGGGGACAGAGTGAACACTGAAGCTTTCTTT. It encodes CATSDGDRVNTEAFF.

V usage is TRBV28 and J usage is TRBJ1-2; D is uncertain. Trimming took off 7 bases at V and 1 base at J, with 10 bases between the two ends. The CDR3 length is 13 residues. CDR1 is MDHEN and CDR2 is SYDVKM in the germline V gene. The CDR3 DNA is TGTGCCAGCAATAACAACGTTAACTATGGCTACACCTTC. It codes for CASNNNVNYGYTF.

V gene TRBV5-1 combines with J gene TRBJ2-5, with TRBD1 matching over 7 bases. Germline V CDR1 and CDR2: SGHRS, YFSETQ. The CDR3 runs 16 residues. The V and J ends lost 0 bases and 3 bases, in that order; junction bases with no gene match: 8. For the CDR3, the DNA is TGCGCCAGCAGCTTGGGCCTAAAGGGGGCCGAAGAGACCCAGTACTTC. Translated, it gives CASSLGLKGAEETQYF.

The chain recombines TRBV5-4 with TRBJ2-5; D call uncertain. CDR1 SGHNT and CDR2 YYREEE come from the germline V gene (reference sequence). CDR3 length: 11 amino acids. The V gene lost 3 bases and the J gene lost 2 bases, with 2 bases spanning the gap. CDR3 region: CASSSQETQYF. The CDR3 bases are TGTGCCAGCAGCTCACAAGAGACCCAGTACTTC. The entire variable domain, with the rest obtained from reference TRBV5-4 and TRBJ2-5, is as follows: ETGVTQSPTHLIKTRGQQVTLRCSSQSGHNTVSWYQQALGQGPQFIFQYYREEENGRGNFPPRFSGLQFPNYSSELNVNALELDDSALYLCASSSQETQYFGPGTRLLVL.

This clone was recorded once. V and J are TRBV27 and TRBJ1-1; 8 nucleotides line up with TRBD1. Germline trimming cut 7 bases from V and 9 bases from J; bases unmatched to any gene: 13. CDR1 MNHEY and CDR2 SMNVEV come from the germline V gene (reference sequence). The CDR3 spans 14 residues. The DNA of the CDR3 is TGTGCCAGCACTGAGACGGACAGGGTAGGAAAAGCTTTCTTT. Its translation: CASTETDRVGKAFF.

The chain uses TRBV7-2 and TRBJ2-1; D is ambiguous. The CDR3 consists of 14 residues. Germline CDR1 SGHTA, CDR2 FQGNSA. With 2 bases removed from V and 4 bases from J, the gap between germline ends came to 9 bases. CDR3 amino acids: CASSLFARYNEQFF. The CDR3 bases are TGTGCCAGCAGCTTATTTGCGAGGTACAATGAGCAGTTCTTC.

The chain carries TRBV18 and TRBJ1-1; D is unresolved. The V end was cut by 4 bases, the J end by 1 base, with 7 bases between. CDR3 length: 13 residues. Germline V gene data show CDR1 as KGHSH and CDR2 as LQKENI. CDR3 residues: CASSLEQNTEAFF. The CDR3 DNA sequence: TGTGCCAGCTCACTGGAGCAGAACACTGAAGCTTTCTTT.

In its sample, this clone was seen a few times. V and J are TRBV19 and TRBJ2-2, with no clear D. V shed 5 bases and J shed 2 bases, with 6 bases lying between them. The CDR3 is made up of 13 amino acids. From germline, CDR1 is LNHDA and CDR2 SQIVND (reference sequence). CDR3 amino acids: CASSSLNTGELFF. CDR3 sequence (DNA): TGTGCCAGTAGTTCTTTAAACACCGGGGAGCTGTTTTTT.

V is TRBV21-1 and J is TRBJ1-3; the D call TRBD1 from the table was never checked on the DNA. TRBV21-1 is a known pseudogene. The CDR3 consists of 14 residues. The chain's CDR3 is CASRITGSGNTIYF. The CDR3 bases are TGTGCCAGCAGGATCACAGGCTCTGGAAACACCATATATTTT.

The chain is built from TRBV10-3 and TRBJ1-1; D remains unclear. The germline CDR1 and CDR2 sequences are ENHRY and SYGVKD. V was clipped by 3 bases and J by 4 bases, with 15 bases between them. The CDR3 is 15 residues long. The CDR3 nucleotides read TGTGCCATCAGTGACTCCGTGGGCATAGGCACTGAAGCTTTCTTT. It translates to CAISDSVGIGTEAFF.

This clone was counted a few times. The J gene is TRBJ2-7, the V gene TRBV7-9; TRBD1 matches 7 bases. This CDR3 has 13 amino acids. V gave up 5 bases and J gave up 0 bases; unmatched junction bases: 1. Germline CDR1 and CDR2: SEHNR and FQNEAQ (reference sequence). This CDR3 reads CASSRDSSYEQYV. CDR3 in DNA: TGTGCCAGCAGCCGGGACAGCTCCTACGAGCAGTACGTC.

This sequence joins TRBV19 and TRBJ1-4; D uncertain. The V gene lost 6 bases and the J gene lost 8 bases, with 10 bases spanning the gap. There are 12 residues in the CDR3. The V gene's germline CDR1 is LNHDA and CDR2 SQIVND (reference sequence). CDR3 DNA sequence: TGTGCCAGTAGCATTGGAGAAGAAAAACTGTTTTTT. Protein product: CASSIGEEKLFF. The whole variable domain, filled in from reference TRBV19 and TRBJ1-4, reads DGGITQSPKYLFRKEGQNVTLSCEQNLNHDAMYWYRQDPGQGLRLIYYSQIVNDFQKGDIAEGYSVSREKKESFPLTVTSAQKNPTAFYLCASSIGEEKLFFGSGTQLSVL.

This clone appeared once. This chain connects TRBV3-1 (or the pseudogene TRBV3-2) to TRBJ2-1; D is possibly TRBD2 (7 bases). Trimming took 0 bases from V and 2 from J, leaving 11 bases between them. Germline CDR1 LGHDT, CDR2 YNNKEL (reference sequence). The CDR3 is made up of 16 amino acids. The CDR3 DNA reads TGTGCCAGCAGCCAAGAGCGGGGGCTCACCTACAATGAGCAGTTCTTC. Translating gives CASSQERGLTYNEQFF.

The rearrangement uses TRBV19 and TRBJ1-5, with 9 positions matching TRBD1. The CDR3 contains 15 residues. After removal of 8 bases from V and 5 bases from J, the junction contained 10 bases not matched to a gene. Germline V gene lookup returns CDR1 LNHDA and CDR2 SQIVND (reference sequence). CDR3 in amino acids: CASGGTGSGDQPQHF. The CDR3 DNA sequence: TGTGCCAGTGGCGGGACAGGGTCGGGAGATCAGCCCCAGCATTTT.

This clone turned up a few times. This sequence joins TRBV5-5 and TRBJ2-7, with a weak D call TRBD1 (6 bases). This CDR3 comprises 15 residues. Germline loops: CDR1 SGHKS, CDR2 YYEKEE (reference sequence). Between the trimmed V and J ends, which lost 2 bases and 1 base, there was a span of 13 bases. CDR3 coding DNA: TGTGCCAGCAGCTTTCGGCAGGGGATTTCCTACGAGCAGTACGTC. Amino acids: CASSFRQGISYEQYV.